This is a list of T cell receptor beta chains from one sample in a study of cytomegalovirus exposure and HLA in healthy donors. TCRdb's table, derived via immunoSEQ multiplex PCR, lists solely in-frame clones and lacks some. The sample holds 150,000 to 200,000 clones, roughly four fifths seen once. The material sequenced was PBMCs. Receptors originate from a man aged 50-60 years in good health and CMV-seropositive. CDR3s include the opening cysteine and the closing phenylalanine or tryptophan. A D gene is named only where the DNA matches it firmly. Clone size appears in some rows only: once, few, many, or a class for an expanded clone.

v_call: TRBV2
j_call: TRBJ1-1
clone_size: few
d_call: TRBD1
cdr3_nt: TGTGCCAGCAGTGCGCAGGGGGCGGACACTGAAGCTTTCTTT
cdr3_aa: CASSAQGADTEAFF

v_call: TRBV5-5
j_call: TRBJ1-2
clone_size: .
d_call: TRBD1
cdr3_nt: TGTGCCAGCAGCTTGGAAAGGACAGGGGGATATGGCTACACCTTC
cdr3_aa: CASSLERTGGYGYTF

v_call: TRBV28
j_call: TRBJ1-1
clone_size: .
d_call: .
cdr3_nt: TGTGCCAGCAGTTTACGTGTCGGGGGAGCTTTCTTT
cdr3_aa: CASSLRVGGAFF

v_call: TRBV27
j_call: TRBJ2-1
clone_size: few
d_call: .
cdr3_nt: TGTGCCAGCAGTTTATCCCAGGGGCGTGAGCAGTTCTTC
cdr3_aa: CASSLSQGREQFF

v_call: TRBV27
j_call: TRBJ2-3
clone_size: .
d_call: TRBD2
cdr3_nt: TGTGCCAGCAGTTTTTCAGCGGGGAGGTCAGATACGCAGTATTTT
cdr3_aa: CASSFSAGRSDTQYF

v_call: TRBV21-1
j_call: TRBJ2-1
clone_size: once
d_call: .
cdr3_nt: TGTGCCAGCAGCAAAGTGGTAGTAGCGGGGGACGGTCGGGGCGTTAATGAGCAGTTCTTC
cdr3_aa: CASSKVVVAGDGRGVNEQFF

v_call: TRBV19
j_call: TRBJ2-1
clone_size: .
d_call: .
cdr3_nt: TGTGCCAGTAGTATAGGGGGGACTGGTCAGTTCTTC
cdr3_aa: CASSIGGTGQFF

v_call: TRBV19
j_call: TRBJ1-1
clone_size: .
d_call: .
cdr3_nt: TGTGCCAGTAGTATGACAGCCCTATTGAACACTGAAGCTTTCTTT
cdr3_aa: CASSMTALLNTEAFF

v_call: TRBV7-2
j_call: TRBJ1-2
clone_size: .
d_call: .
cdr3_nt: TGTGCCAGCAGCCCGGGACAACACTATGGCTACACCTTC
cdr3_aa: CASSPGQHYGYTF

v_call: TRBV7-9
j_call: TRBJ1-1
clone_size: .
d_call: TRBD1
cdr3_nt: TGTGCCAGCAGCCAGGGGGCTAGCGAAGCTTTCTTT
cdr3_aa: CASSQGASEAFF

v_call: TRBV6-5
j_call: TRBJ1-2
clone_size: .
d_call: .
cdr3_nt: TGTGCCAGCAGTCTGGGAGCAGCTAACTATGGCTACACCTTC
cdr3_aa: CASSLGAANYGYTF

v_call: TRBV7-8
j_call: TRBJ2-3
clone_size: .
d_call: .
cdr3_nt: TGTGCCAGCAGCTTTGGTGCAGGAAACACAGATACGCAGTATTTT
cdr3_aa: CASSFGAGNTDTQYF

v_call: TRBV5-1
j_call: TRBJ2-2
clone_size: .
d_call: .
cdr3_nt: TGCGCCAGCAGCTTGGAACGGACCGGGGAGCTGTTTTTT
cdr3_aa: CASSLERTGELFF

v_call: TRBV19
j_call: TRBJ2-7
clone_size: .
d_call: .
cdr3_nt: TGTGCCAGTAGTATCGAGGGGCACGGGAGCTCCTACGAGCAGTACTTC
cdr3_aa: CASSIEGHGSSYEQYF

v_call: TRBV5-4
j_call: TRBJ2-3
clone_size: .
d_call: .
cdr3_nt: TGTGCCAGCAGATCTGGAGGGGGCCTCCCAGATACGCAGTATTTT
cdr3_aa: CASRSGGGLPDTQYF

v_call: TRBV15
j_call: TRBJ1-4
clone_size: .
d_call: .
cdr3_nt: TGTGCCACCAGCAGAGATCGAGAGGCGGGGGCGGAAAAACTGTTTTTT
cdr3_aa: CATSRDREAGAEKLFF

v_call: TRBV7-2
j_call: TRBJ1-6
clone_size: .
d_call: TRBD1
cdr3_nt: TGTGCCAGCAGCTTAGAGTGGGACAGGGGTTTTAATTCACCCCTCCACTTT
cdr3_aa: CASSLEWDRGFNSPLHF

v_call: TRBV6-5
j_call: TRBJ2-5
clone_size: .
d_call: TRBD2
cdr3_nt: TGTGCCAGCAGGCGGGGACTAGCGGAGACCCAGTACTTC
cdr3_aa: CASRRGLAETQYF

v_call: TRBV2
j_call: TRBJ2-1
clone_size: .
d_call: .
cdr3_nt: TGTGCCAGCGGACTGCAAAATGAGCAGTTCTTC
cdr3_aa: CASGLQNEQFF

v_call: TRBV5-8
j_call: TRBJ2-5
clone_size: .
d_call: TRBD2
cdr3_nt: TGTGCCAGCAGCACGGGACTAGCGGGAGTGCTGGAGACCCAGTACTTC
cdr3_aa: CASSTGLAGVLETQYF

v_call: TRBV10-3
j_call: TRBJ1-3
clone_size: .
d_call: .
cdr3_nt: TGTGCCATCAGCGGGGAATCGGACACCATATATTTT
cdr3_aa: CAISGESDTIYF

v_call: TRBV11-1
j_call: TRBJ1-2
clone_size: .
d_call: TRBD1
cdr3_nt: TGTGCCAGCAGCTCCCTCACAGGGGTGTATGGCTACACCTTC
cdr3_aa: CASSSLTGVYGYTF

v_call: TRBV9
j_call: TRBJ2-3
clone_size: .
d_call: .
cdr3_nt: TGTGCCAGCAGCGTAGAGCTTGATACGCAGTATTTT
cdr3_aa: CASSVELDTQYF

v_call: TRBV21-1
j_call: TRBJ2-7
clone_size: .
d_call: .
cdr3_nt: TGTGCCAGCAGCAAACGGGGGACCTACGAGCAGTACTTC
cdr3_aa: CASSKRGTYEQYF

v_call: TRBV9
j_call: TRBJ1-6
clone_size: .
d_call: .
cdr3_nt: TGTGCCAGCAGCGTCGCGGGTTCACCCCTCCACTTT
cdr3_aa: CASSVAGSPLHF

v_call: TRBV5-6
j_call: TRBJ2-1
clone_size: .
d_call: TRBD2
cdr3_nt: TGTGCCAGCAGCTTACAGCGGGGGAACAATGAGCAGTTCTTC
cdr3_aa: CASSLQRGNNEQFF

v_call: TRBV28
j_call: TRBJ2-1
clone_size: .
d_call: TRBD2
cdr3_nt: TGTGCCAGCAGGTCAGGCGGGGGACTACACAATGAGCAGTTCTTC
cdr3_aa: CASRSGGGLHNEQFF

v_call: TRBV6-5
j_call: TRBJ1-6
clone_size: once
d_call: .
cdr3_nt: TGTGCCAGCAGTTTGACCGACAGTCTGGTGAATTCACCCCTCCACTTT
cdr3_aa: CASSLTDSLVNSPLHF

v_call: TRBV9
j_call: TRBJ2-7
clone_size: .
d_call: .
cdr3_nt: TGTGCCAGCAGCGGGAGGGGACAGATCGGGGAGCAGTACTTC
cdr3_aa: CASSGRGQIGEQYF

v_call: TRBV7-6
j_call: TRBJ2-3
clone_size: .
d_call: TRBD2
cdr3_nt: TGTGCCTCAAGCGGGGGCCCCAGGGATACGCAGTATTTT
cdr3_aa: CASSGGPRDTQYF

v_call: TRBV4-1
j_call: TRBJ1-3
clone_size: few
d_call: .
cdr3_nt: TGCGCCAGCAGCCAAGACGGGAACTCTGGAAACACCATATATTTT
cdr3_aa: CASSQDGNSGNTIYF

v_call: TRBV6-5
j_call: TRBJ2-3
clone_size: .
d_call: TRBD2
cdr3_nt: TGTGCCAGCAGTTACTCCCCGGGACTAGCTAGTGATACGCAGTATTTT
cdr3_aa: CASSYSPGLASDTQYF

v_call: TRBV5-6
j_call: TRBJ2-7
clone_size: .
d_call: TRBD2
cdr3_nt: TGTGCCAGCAGCGCGGGGGGAGCCCCCTACGAGCAGTACTTC
cdr3_aa: CASSAGGAPYEQYF

v_call: TRBV5-1
j_call: TRBJ1-1
clone_size: .
d_call: TRBD1
cdr3_nt: TGCGCCAGCAGCTTGGGGGACAGAATTAACACTGAAGCTTTCTTT
cdr3_aa: CASSLGDRINTEAFF

v_call: TRBV5-3
j_call: TRBJ1-5
clone_size: few
d_call: TRBD1
cdr3_nt: TGTGCCAGAAGCCAACGGGACAGGGATTCTAGCAATCAGCCCCAGCATTTT
cdr3_aa: CARSQRDRDSSNQPQHF

v_call: TRBV29-1
j_call: TRBJ1-2
clone_size: .
d_call: .
cdr3_nt: TGCAGCGTTTGGCACACTAACTATGGCTACACCTTC
cdr3_aa: CSVWHTNYGYTF

v_call: TRBV4-3
j_call: TRBJ2-7
clone_size: .
d_call: .
cdr3_nt: TGCGCCAGCAGCCAAGGGAGGTCAGACTACGAGCAGTACTTC
cdr3_aa: CASSQGRSDYEQYF

v_call: TRBV30
j_call: TRBJ2-4
clone_size: .
d_call: TRBD2
cdr3_nt: TGTGCCTGGAGTGGCCCCTCTCCAGCGGGAGCTTCCCTGGCTGCCAAAAACATTCAGTACTTC
cdr3_aa: CAWSGPSPAGASLAAKNIQYF

v_call: TRBV7-6
j_call: TRBJ2-1
clone_size: once
d_call: TRBD2
cdr3_nt: TGTGCCAGCAGCTTAGTTTCCGGGGGGAGCGATGAGCAGTTCTTC
cdr3_aa: CASSLVSGGSDEQFF

v_call: TRBV7-2
j_call: TRBJ2-1
clone_size: .
d_call: TRBD1
cdr3_nt: TGTGCCAGCAGCACTAGACAGGGCTCCTACAATGAGCAGTTCTTC
cdr3_aa: CASSTRQGSYNEQFF

v_call: TRBV25-1
j_call: TRBJ1-1
clone_size: .
d_call: TRBD1
cdr3_nt: TGTGCCAGCAGTGCACCCGGACAGGGAGGTTTGATGAACACTGAAGCTTTCTTT
cdr3_aa: CASSAPGQGGLMNTEAFF

v_call: TRBV27
j_call: TRBJ1-4
clone_size: .
d_call: TRBD1
cdr3_nt: TGTGCCAGCAGTTTCGGGGACAGGAATGAAAAACTGTTTTTT
cdr3_aa: CASSFGDRNEKLFF

v_call: TRBV7-2
j_call: TRBJ2-7
clone_size: .
d_call: TRBD1
cdr3_nt: TGTGCCAGCAGCTGGCAGGGGGCTGGCGAGCAGTACTTC
cdr3_aa: CASSWQGAGEQYF

v_call: TRBV11-2
j_call: TRBJ1-5
clone_size: .
d_call: TRBD1
cdr3_nt: TGTGCCAGCAGCAGGGACAGGAGCAATCAGCCCCAGCATTTT
cdr3_aa: CASSRDRSNQPQHF

v_call: TRBV27
j_call: TRBJ1-3
clone_size: once
d_call: TRBD1
cdr3_nt: TGTGCCAGCAGTCGGACGACAGGGCTTGACACCATATATTTT
cdr3_aa: CASSRTTGLDTIYF

v_call: TRBV4-1
j_call: TRBJ1-5
clone_size: .
d_call: TRBD1
cdr3_nt: TGCGCCAGCAGACCACAGGGGATTGGACAGCCCCAGCATTTT
cdr3_aa: CASRPQGIGQPQHF

v_call: TRBV28
j_call: TRBJ2-7
clone_size: .
d_call: .
cdr3_nt: TGTGCCAGCCGGGGATATTACGAGCAGTACTTC
cdr3_aa: CASRGYYEQYF

v_call: TRBV4-1
j_call: TRBJ1-2
clone_size: .
d_call: .
cdr3_nt: TGCGCCAGCAGCCAGGAGGCGGGGACCTATGGCTACACCTTC
cdr3_aa: CASSQEAGTYGYTF

v_call: TRBV9
j_call: TRBJ2-2
clone_size: .
d_call: TRBD1
cdr3_nt: TGTGCCAGCAGCGGGTGGGACAGCTACACCGGGGAGCTGTTTTTT
cdr3_aa: CASSGWDSYTGELFF

v_call: TRBV6-5
j_call: TRBJ1-5
clone_size: .
d_call: .
cdr3_nt: TGTGCCAGCAGTTACTCACGGTTTAGCAATCAGCCCCAGCATTTT
cdr3_aa: CASSYSRFSNQPQHF

v_call: TRBV6-6
j_call: TRBJ1-6
clone_size: .
d_call: .
cdr3_nt: TGTGCCAGCAACCCCTCGGGGTTTAATTCACCCCTCCACTTT
cdr3_aa: CASNPSGFNSPLHF

v_call: TRBV2
j_call: TRBJ2-7
clone_size: .
d_call: TRBD2
cdr3_nt: TGTGCCAGCAGCGACCCGGGACTAGCGGGACCTTCAAGCTCCTACGAGCAGTACTTC
cdr3_aa: CASSDPGLAGPSSSYEQYF

v_call: TRBV27
j_call: TRBJ2-5
clone_size: .
d_call: TRBD1
cdr3_nt: TGTGCCAGCAGTCCACGGGACAGGGGGAAAGAGACCCAGTACTTC
cdr3_aa: CASSPRDRGKETQYF

v_call: TRBV7-3
j_call: TRBJ2-2
clone_size: .
d_call: TRBD1
cdr3_nt: TGTGCCAGCAGCCCAAGGACAGGGCGGAACACCGGGGAGCTGTTTTTT
cdr3_aa: CASSPRTGRNTGELFF

v_call: TRBV18
j_call: TRBJ2-7
clone_size: .
d_call: TRBD1
cdr3_nt: TGTGCCAGCTCAAGCCGGGACAGGGGGTCTTACGAGCAGTACTTC
cdr3_aa: CASSSRDRGSYEQYF

v_call: TRBV18
j_call: TRBJ1-5
clone_size: .
d_call: .
cdr3_nt: TGTGCCAGCTCACCTACAGGGCCCAATCAGCCCCAGCATTTT
cdr3_aa: CASSPTGPNQPQHF

v_call: TRBV19
j_call: TRBJ2-7
clone_size: .
d_call: .
cdr3_nt: TGTGCCAGCCGCTCCCATACCAAATCAGGCGAGCAGTACTTC
cdr3_aa: CASRSHTKSGEQYF

v_call: TRBV2
j_call: TRBJ2-3
clone_size: .
d_call: TRBD2
cdr3_nt: TGTGCCAGCAGTCGACTAGCGGAAGGCACAGATACGCAGTATTTT
cdr3_aa: CASSRLAEGTDTQYF

v_call: TRBV7-8
j_call: TRBJ2-5
clone_size: .
d_call: .
cdr3_nt: TGTGCCAGCAGCTTAGATATGCCAGGGTATGGGGAGACCCAGTACTTC
cdr3_aa: CASSLDMPGYGETQYF

v_call: TRBV6-1
j_call: TRBJ2-3
clone_size: .
d_call: .
cdr3_nt: TGTGCCAGCAAAAGCGTTAGCACAGATACGCAGTATTTT
cdr3_aa: CASKSVSTDTQYF